This TCR beta chain was sequenced during a study of T cells in Graves' hyperthyroidism and ophthalmopathy. This clonotype was recorded at least ten times. Germline V gene lookup returns CDR1 KGHSH and CDR2 LQKENI. The CDR3 runs 16 residues. V dropped 1 base and J dropped 0 bases, with 11 bases sitting between them. TCR beta CDR3 regions were amplified from RNA. In the first-round RT-PCR of the TCR CDR3, the HTBI primer set was used. From the multiplex PCR reads, TCRdb called clonotypes with MiXCR, one entry per CDR3 protein. There are roughly 400,000 distinct CDR3 sequences in the sample; 11% to 15% occur only once, and 25% to 30% lies in the top ten.

The material sequenced was blood. The chain uses TRBV18 and TRBJ2-3; D uncertain. The receptor comes from a man aged 50-60 years with Graves' ophthalmopathy. The CDR3 sequence is CASSPRSTTSTDTQYF. As DNA, the CDR3 is TGTGCCAGCTCACCACGATCGACAACTAGCACAGATACGCAGTATTTT.